The 18 T cell receptor beta chains below all came from one sample that was sequenced in a study of PD-L1 blockade in urothelial cancer. Time point described: pretreatment peripheral blood. Clones were sequenced by immunoSEQ multiplex PCR, and TCRdb holds only the in-frame ones, with some missing. The data contain tens of thousands of clones, 90% of them seen just once; the ten biggest clones take up around 1.5%. Sample: PBMCs, taken around atezolizumab (anti-PD-L1) treatment. The receptors were gathered from a man aged 55-75 years with urothelial cancer.

V is TRBV28 and J is TRBJ1-2; 8 bases match TRBD1. Germline values: CDR1 MDHEN, CDR2 SYDVKM. The junction had 5 bases not matched to a gene; V was cut back by 7 bases and J by 4 bases. The CDR3 loop spans 13 amino acids. CDR3 DNA: TGTGCCAGCATCCAGGGGGCGAGCTATGGCTACACCTTC. It translates to CASIQGASYGYTF.

The V and J genes are TRBV2 and TRBJ2-5, with 8 bases fitting TRBD2. There are 16 residues in the CDR3. The V gene end was trimmed by 4 bases and the J gene end by 5 bases; junction bases not matched to a gene: 12. Germline V gene sequence: CDR1 SNHLY, CDR2 FYNNEI. DNA for the CDR3: TGTGCCAGCAGTGCCTGGCTAGCGGGTTCTAGGGAGACCCAGTACTTC. Translated, it gives CASSAWLAGSRETQYF. Full variable domain (remainder filled in from reference TRBV2 and TRBJ2-5): EPEVTQTPSHQVTQMGQEVILRCVPISNHLYFYWYRQILGQKVEFLVSFYNNEISEKSEIFDDQFSVERPDGSNFTLKIRSTKLEDSAMYFCASSAWLAGSRETQYFGPGTRLLVL.

The CDR3 DNA sequence: TGTGCCAGCAGCCAACCTAAGCGGGGGGGCCTTTATGAGCAGTTCTTC. Protein sequence: CASSQPKRGGLYEQFF. This rearrangement joins TRBV4-2 to TRBJ2-1; 10 bases map to TRBD2. The length of the CDR3 is 16 residues. V was pared by 2 bases and J by 8 bases, with 9 bases of the junction left unmatched. The germline gives CDR1 LGHNA, CDR2 YNFKEQ.

V usage is TRBV29-1 and J usage is TRBJ2-1, with D hard to call. With 0 bases removed from V and 10 bases from J, the gap between germline ends came to 7 bases. The CDR3 contains 11 residues. CDR1 is SQVTM and CDR2 is ANQGSEA in the germline V gene. The CDR3 DNA reads as TGCAGCGTTGAAGATCCGGAGGAGCAGTTCTTC. Translated: CSVEDPEEQFF.

This rearrangement joins TRBV6-5 to TRBJ1-1; D might be TRBD1 (5 bases). This CDR3 has 14 residues. The V and J ends lost 8 bases and 3 bases respectively, with 16 bases between them. From germline, CDR1 is MNHEY and CDR2 SVGAGI. The CDR3 is CASHGSGGDTEAFF. The CDR3 nucleotides are TGTGCCAGCCACGGTTCGGGGGGGGACACTGAAGCTTTCTTT.

The chain joins TRBV5-1 to TRBJ2-2, with 12 bases lining up with TRBD2. The CDR3 has 16 residues. The J segment lost 5 bases and the V segment lost 4 bases, leaving 6 bases of the junction unmatched. Germline CDR1 reads SGHRS; CDR2 reads YFSETQ. CDR3 DNA: TGCGCCAGCAGCACCGGACTAGCGGGACAGACCGGGGAGCTGTTTTTT. Its protein is CASSTGLAGQTGELFF.

The chain employs TRBV7-2 and TRBJ2-3, with 10 bases aligning to TRBD2. Germline V lookup: CDR1 SGHTA, CDR2 FQGNSA. V gave up 5 bases and J gave up 2 bases; unmatched junction bases: 7. The CDR3 length is 16 residues. CDR3 coding DNA: TGTGCCAGCAGCCGGGCAGCGGGGGGGCTCACAGATACGCAGTATTTT. This encodes CASSRAAGGLTDTQYF.

This clone was detected only once. The V and J genes are TRBV15 and TRBJ2-7, with D perhaps TRBD1 (5 bases). With 0 bases removed from V and 1 base from J, the gap between germline ends came to 10 bases. Per germline, CDR1 LNHNV and CDR2 YYDKDF (reference sequence). CDR3 length equals 15 residues. The CDR3 sequence is CATSRDLSGSYEQYF. Written as DNA, the CDR3 is TGTGCCACCAGCAGAGATCTGTCAGGGTCCTACGAGCAGTACTTC.

In this sample, this clone turned up a few times. CDR3: CASSLTGYYGYTF. The CDR3 DNA reads as TGTGCCAGCAGTTTGACAGGATACTATGGCTACACCTTC. This chain joins TRBV28 and TRBJ1-2, with TRBD1 as a possible D gene (6 bases). From germline, CDR1 is MDHEN and CDR2 SYDVKM. This CDR3 comprises 13 residues. The germline V and J ends were trimmed by 3 bases and 3 bases, with 8 bases remaining between them.

This rearrangement joins TRBV27 to TRBJ1-5; no reliable D call. Germline assignment: CDR1 MNHEY and CDR2 SMNVEV (reference sequence). Trimming took off 6 bases at V and 3 bases at J, with 21 bases between the two ends. CDR3 length equals 17 residues. CDR3 DNA: TGTGCCAGCAGCCGAACCACGAGGACGGGGAACAATCAGCCCCAGCATTTT. Translated: CASSRTTRTGNNQPQHF.

The chain carries TRBV21-1 and TRBJ1-2. TRBV21-1 is flagged as a pseudogene. The length of the CDR3 is 14 residues. CDR3 DNA sequence: TGTGCCAGCAGCAAAGTTACGGGTAACTATGGCTACACCTTC. It codes for CASSKVTGNYGYTF.

The chain has TRBV4-2 and TRBJ2-7; 15 bases match TRBD2. This CDR3 has 15 residues. The trim removed 0 bases at V and 11 bases at J, leaving 5 bases unmatched. CDR1 LGHNA and CDR2 YNFKEQ come from the germline V gene. CDR3 DNA sequence: TGTGCCAGCAGCCAAGATCCCGGGACTAGCGGGAGGAAGTACTTC. This sequence encodes CASSQDPGTSGRKYF.

V usage is TRBV30 and J usage is TRBJ2-5; D possibly corresponds to TRBD2 (7 bases). This CDR3 region has 13 residues. V shed 3 bases and J shed 4 bases, with 12 bases lying between them. The V gene's germline CDR1 is GTSNPN and CDR2 SVGIG (reference sequence). As DNA, the CDR3 is TGTGCCTGGAGGAAGGGGGGGACAGAGACCCAGTACTTC. Protein sequence: CAWRKGGTETQYF.

This clone was picked up one time. This chain uses TRBV5-1 with TRBJ2-3; 11 bases are a match to TRBD2. CDR1 and CDR2 from the germline V gene are SGHRS and YFSETQ. There are 17 residues in the CDR3. Trimming at V came to 0 bases and at J to 5 bases, leaving 8 bases not matched to a gene. The CDR3 here is CASSLAVAGGPQDTQYF. The CDR3 DNA reads TGCGCCAGCAGCTTGGCGGTAGCGGGAGGGCCCCAAGATACGCAGTATTTT.

The chain carries TRBV5-1 and TRBJ2-1, with 14 positions matching TRBD2. There are 16 residues in the CDR3. Germline V gene sequence: CDR1 SGHRS, CDR2 YFSETQ. V dropped 5 bases and J dropped 10; count of bases not matched to a gene: 11. The CDR3 reads CASRVPGLAGAQEQFF. Written as DNA, the CDR3 is TGCGCCAGCAGGGTACCGGGACTAGCGGGAGCACAAGAGCAGTTCTTC.

The rearrangement joins TRBV10-3 to TRBJ2-2, with 9 bases matching TRBD1. Trimming cost V 10 bases and J 6 bases; bases outside gene matches: 9. The V gene's germline CDR1 is ENHRY and CDR2 SYGVKD. The length of the CDR3 is 14 residues. In nucleotides, the CDR3 is TGTGCCACCGCAATGGGACAGGGCCCCGGGGAGCTGTTTTTT. Translated, it gives CATAMGQGPGELFF.

The chain has TRBV18 and TRBJ2-7, with D perhaps TRBD2 (5 bases). The CDR3 is 13 residues long. Trimming removed 6 bases from V and 2 bases from J, with 11 bases in between. From germline, CDR1 is KGHSH and CDR2 LQKENI. CDR3 sequence reads: CASSPGLAYEQYF. Written as DNA, the CDR3 is TGTGCCAGCTCCCCGGGATTAGCCTACGAGCAGTACTTC.

This clone was observed once. For the CDR3, the DNA is TGTGCCAGTAGTATGAACCGACAGGGATCTGGAAACACCATATATTTT. Protein: CASSMNRQGSGNTIYF. This sequence joins TRBV19 and TRBJ1-3; TRBD1 agrees at 7 bases. The CDR3 has 16 amino acids. Germline V lookup: CDR1 LNHDA, CDR2 SQIVND (reference sequence). V lost 3 bases, J lost 1 base, and 6 bases stayed unmatched.